This T cell receptor (beta chain) emerged from a study of CDR3 diversity in severe acne. A single record per CDR3 protein comes from TCRdb applying MiXCR to the PCR reads. The sample holds under 100,000 distinct CDR3 sequences; around 50% are singletons and the top ten take 9.5% to 13%. Sequenced: blood. The receptor was derived from a male donor in good health, serving as a control.

The CDR3 reads CATSDPPSYEQYF. The CDR3 coding sequence is TGTGCCACCAGTGACCCGCCCTCCTACGAGCAGTACTTC. The chain recombines TRBV24-1 with TRBJ2-7; no clear D. Germline CDR1 and CDR2: KGHDR and SFDVKD. The CDR3 loop spans 13 amino acids. Trimming took 4 bases from V and 0 from J, leaving 6 bases between them.